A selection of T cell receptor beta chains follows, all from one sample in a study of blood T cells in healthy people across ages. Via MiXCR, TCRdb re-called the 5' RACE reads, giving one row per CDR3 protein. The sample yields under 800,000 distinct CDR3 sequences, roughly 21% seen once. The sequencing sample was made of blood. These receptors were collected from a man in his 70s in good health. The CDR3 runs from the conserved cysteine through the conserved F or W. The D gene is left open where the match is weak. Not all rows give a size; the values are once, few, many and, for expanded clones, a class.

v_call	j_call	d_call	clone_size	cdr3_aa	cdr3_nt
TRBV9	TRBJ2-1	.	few	CASSVAPGHEQFF	TGTGCCAGCAGCGTAGCCCCGGGCCATGAGCAGTTCTTC
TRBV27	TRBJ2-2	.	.	CASGRTPGGSGELFF	TGTGCCAGCGGACGAACTCCGGGGGGCTCCGGGGAGCTGTTTTTT
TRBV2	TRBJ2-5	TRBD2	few	CASSPGLAGVGETQYF	TGTGCCAGCAGTCCGGGACTAGCGGGAGTAGGAGAGACCCAGTACTTC
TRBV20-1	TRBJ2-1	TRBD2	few	CSARKTGRAVNEQFF	TGCAGTGCTAGAAAGACCGGGAGGGCCGTGAATGAGCAGTTCTTC
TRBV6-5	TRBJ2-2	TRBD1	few	CASSPTGGVGGELFF	TGTGCCAGCAGTCCTACAGGGGGCGTAGGCGGGGAGCTGTTTTTT
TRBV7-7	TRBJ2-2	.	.	CASSSQGTGTGELFF	TGTGCTAGCAGCTCTCAGGGGACTGGCACCGGGGAGCTGTTTTTT
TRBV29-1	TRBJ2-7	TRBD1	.	CSVSGTGGLGEQYF	TGCAGCGTTTCCGGGACAGGGGGTCTGGGCGAGCAGTACTTC
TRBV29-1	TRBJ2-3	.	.	CSAEGGGTDTQYF	TGCAGCGCTGAAGGGGGGGGCACAGATACGCAGTATTTT
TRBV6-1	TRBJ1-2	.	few	CATDERDHYGYTF	TGTGCCACTGACGAAAGGGACCACTATGGCTACACCTTC
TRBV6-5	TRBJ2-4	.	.	CASSSRSNIQYF	TGTGCCAGCAGTAGCAGGAGTAACATTCAGTACTTC
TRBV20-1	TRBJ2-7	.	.	CSARDPRTVGYEQYF	TGCAGTGCTAGAGATCCGCGAACCGTCGGCTACGAGCAGTACTTC
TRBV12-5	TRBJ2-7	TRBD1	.	CASGLARTGGVEQYF	TGTGCTAGTGGTTTGGCCCGGACAGGGGGCGTCGAGCAGTACTTC
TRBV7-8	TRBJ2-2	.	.	CASSSLTNTGELFF	TGTGCCAGCAGCTCGCTGACGAACACCGGGGAGCTGTTTTTT
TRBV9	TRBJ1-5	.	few	CASSVWDSNQPQHF	TGTGCCAGCAGCGTATGGGATAGCAATCAGCCCCAGCATTTT
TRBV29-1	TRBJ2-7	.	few	CSAGTGPYEQYF	TGCAGCGCCGGCACCGGCCCTTACGAGCAGTACTTC
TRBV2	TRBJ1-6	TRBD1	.	CASIPGTEHNSPLHF	TGCGCCAGCATCCCCGGGACAGAACATAATTCACCCCTCCACTTT
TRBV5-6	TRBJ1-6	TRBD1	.	CASSPPGTDNSPLHF	TGTGCCAGCAGCCCACCCGGGACAGATAATTCACCCCTCCACTTT
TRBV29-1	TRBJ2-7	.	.	CSVVPSFFPYEQYF	TGCAGCGTTGTTCCGAGTTTTTTTCCCTACGAGCAGTACTTC
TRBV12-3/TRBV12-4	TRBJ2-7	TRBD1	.	CASSTDRDSYEQYF	TGTGCCAGCAGTACTGACAGGGATTCCTACGAGCAGTACTTC
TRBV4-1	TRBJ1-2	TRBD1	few	CASSQDMTGGNYGYTF	TGCGCCAGCAGCCAAGATATGACAGGGGGAAACTATGGCTACACCTTC
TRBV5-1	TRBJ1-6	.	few	CASSLGSRGGPLHF	TGCGCCAGCAGTTTAGGCTCTCGAGGAGGACCCCTCCACTTT
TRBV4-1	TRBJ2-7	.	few	CASSQDAGGYEQYF	TGCGCCAGCAGCCAAGATGCAGGTGGCTACGAGCAGTACTTC
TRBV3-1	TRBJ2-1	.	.	CASSQGGQAYNEQFF	TGTGCCAGCAGCCAAGGCGGGCAGGCCTACAATGAGCAGTTCTTC
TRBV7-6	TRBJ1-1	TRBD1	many	CASSLGQGAWGNTEAFF	TGTGCCAGCAGCTTAGGACAGGGGGCCTGGGGGAACACTGAAGCTTTCTTT
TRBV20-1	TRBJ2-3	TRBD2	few	CSAPTSGSGTDTQYF	TGCAGTGCGCCGACTAGCGGGAGCGGCACAGATACGCAGTATTTT
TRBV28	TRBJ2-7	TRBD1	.	CASTGTGPYEQYF	TGTGCCAGCACCGGGACAGGGCCCTACGAGCAGTACTTC
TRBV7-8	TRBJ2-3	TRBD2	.	CASSEASGDPTDTQYF	TGTGCCAGCAGCGAAGCTAGCGGGGACCCCACAGATACGCAGTATTTT
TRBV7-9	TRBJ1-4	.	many	CASSTGTGTTNEKLFF	TGTGCCAGCAGCACCGGGACGGGGACAACTAATGAAAAACTGTTTTTT
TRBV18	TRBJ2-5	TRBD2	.	CASSAREGSETQYF	TGTGCCAGCTCGGCGCGGGAGGGGTCAGAGACCCAGTACTTC
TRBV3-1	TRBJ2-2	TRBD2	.	CASSPGLAINTGELFF	TGTGCCAGCAGCCCGGGACTAGCGATTAACACCGGGGAGCTGTTTTTT
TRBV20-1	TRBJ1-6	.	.	CSASPGLNSPLHF	TGCAGTGCTAGCCCGGGATTGAATTCACCCCTCCACTTT
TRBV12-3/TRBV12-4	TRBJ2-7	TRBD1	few	CASTPTLKSGQGDDEQYF	TGTGCCAGCACCCCCACTCTGAAGTCGGGACAGGGCGACGACGAGCAGTACTTC
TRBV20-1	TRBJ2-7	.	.	CSARIIRQRLQDEQYF	TGCAGTGCTAGGATAATTCGACAGCGCCTCCAGGACGAGCAGTACTTC
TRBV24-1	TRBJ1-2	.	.	CATSDAGRQTGYTF	TGTGCCACCAGTGATGCTGGTCGTCAGACGGGCTACACCTTC
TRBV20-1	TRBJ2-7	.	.	CSARSGEQYF	TGCAGTGCTAGGTCGGGGGAGCAGTACTTC
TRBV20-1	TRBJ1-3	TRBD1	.	CSVQSHGTGEGNTIYF	TGCAGTGTCCAGTCCCATGGGACAGGGGAGGGAAACACCATATATTTT
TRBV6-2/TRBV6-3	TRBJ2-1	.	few	CASSPNNYNEQFF	TGTGCCAGCAGTCCAAACAACTACAATGAGCAGTTCTTC
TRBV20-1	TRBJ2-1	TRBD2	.	CSARALAGGNNEQFF	TGCAGTGCTAGGGCGCTAGCGGGAGGCAACAATGAGCAGTTCTTC
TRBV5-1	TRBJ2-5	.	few	CASSLAGQALETQYF	TGCGCCAGCAGCTTGGCCGGGCAGGCCCTAGAGACCCAGTACTTC
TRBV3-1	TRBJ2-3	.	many	CASSQEPGSDTQYF	TGTGCCAGCAGCCAAGAACCAGGATCAGATACGCAGTATTTT
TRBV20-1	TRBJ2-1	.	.	CSARDPAGWRAFTGEQFF	TGCAGTGCTAGAGATCCTGCCGGCTGGAGGGCCTTTACCGGTGAGCAGTTCTTC
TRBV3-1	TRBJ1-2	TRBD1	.	CASSQEGHSGQGYGYTF	TGTGCCAGCAGCCAAGAGGGGCATTCAGGACAGGGGTATGGCTACACCTTC
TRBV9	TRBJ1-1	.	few	CASSVEVNTEAFF	TGTGCCAGCAGCGTAGAGGTGAACACTGAAGCTTTCTTT
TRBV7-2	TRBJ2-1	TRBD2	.	CASSRGSSGRGSYNEQFF	TGTGCCAGCAGCAGAGGGAGTAGCGGGAGAGGGTCCTACAATGAGCAGTTCTTC
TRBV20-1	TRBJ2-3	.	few	CSADLTDTQYF	TGCAGTGCGGATCTCACAGATACGCAGTATTTT
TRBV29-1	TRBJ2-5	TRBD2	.	CSVRAGGPGETQYF	TGCAGCGTTCGTGCGGGAGGGCCAGGAGAGACCCAGTACTTC